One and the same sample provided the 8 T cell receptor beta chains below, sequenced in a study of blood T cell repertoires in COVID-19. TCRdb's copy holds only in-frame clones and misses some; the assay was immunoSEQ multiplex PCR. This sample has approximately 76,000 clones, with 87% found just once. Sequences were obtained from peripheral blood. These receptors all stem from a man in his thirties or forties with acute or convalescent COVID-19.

The CDR3, as DNA: TGTGCCAGCAGCTTCGGGACAGACTCCTACGAGCAGTACTTC. The encoded protein is CASSFGTDSYEQYF. The rearrangement joins TRBV9 to TRBJ2-7, with 7 bases fitting TRBD1. The CDR3 runs 14 residues. Per the germline V gene, CDR1 is SGDLS and CDR2 is YYNGEE. V lost 4 bases, J lost 0 bases, and 4 bases stayed unmatched. The full variable domain, completed using reference TRBV9 and TRBJ2-7, is DSGVTQTPKHLITATGQRVTLRCSPRSGDLSVYWYQQSLDQGLQFLIQYYNGEERAKGNILERFSAQQFPDLHSELNLSSLELGDSALYFCASSFGTDSYEQYFGPGTRLTVT.

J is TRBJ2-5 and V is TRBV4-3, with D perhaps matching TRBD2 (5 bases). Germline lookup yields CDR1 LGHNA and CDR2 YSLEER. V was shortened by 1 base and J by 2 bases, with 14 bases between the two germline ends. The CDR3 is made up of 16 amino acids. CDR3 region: CASSQGPGERQETQYF. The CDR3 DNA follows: TGCGCCAGCAGCCAAGGCCCCGGGGAGCGGCAAGAGACCCAGTACTTC.

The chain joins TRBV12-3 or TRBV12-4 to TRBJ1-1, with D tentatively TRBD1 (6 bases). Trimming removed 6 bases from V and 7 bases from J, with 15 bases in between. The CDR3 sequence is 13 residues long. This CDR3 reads CASRPTGKGEAFF. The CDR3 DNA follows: TGTGCCAGCAGACCAACAGGGAAGGGTGAAGCTTTCTTT.

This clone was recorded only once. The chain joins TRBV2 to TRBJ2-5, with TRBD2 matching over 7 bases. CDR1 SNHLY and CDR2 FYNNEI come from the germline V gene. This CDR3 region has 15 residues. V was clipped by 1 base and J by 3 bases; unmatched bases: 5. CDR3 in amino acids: CASSEGVAGEETQYF. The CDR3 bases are TGTGCCAGCAGTGAAGGGGTGGCGGGAGAAGAGACCCAGTACTTC.

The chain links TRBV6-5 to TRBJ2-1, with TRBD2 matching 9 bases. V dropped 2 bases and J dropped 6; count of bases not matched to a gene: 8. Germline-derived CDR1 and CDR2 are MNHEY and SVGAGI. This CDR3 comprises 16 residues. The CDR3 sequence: CASSYLPTSGINEQFF. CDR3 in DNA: TGTGCCAGCAGTTACCTCCCGACTAGCGGAATCAATGAGCAGTTCTTC.

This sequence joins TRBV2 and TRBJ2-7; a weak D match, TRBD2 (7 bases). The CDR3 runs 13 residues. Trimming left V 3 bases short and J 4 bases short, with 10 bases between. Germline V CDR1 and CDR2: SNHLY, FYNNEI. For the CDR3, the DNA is TGTGCCAGCAGTGAGGAGGGGGGGTACGAGCAGTACTTC. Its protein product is CASSEEGGYEQYF.

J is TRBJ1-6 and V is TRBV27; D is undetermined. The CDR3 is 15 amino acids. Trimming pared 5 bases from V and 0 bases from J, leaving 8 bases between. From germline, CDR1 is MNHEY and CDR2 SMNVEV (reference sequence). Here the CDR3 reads CASSASSSYNSPLHF. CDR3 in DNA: TGTGCCAGCAGTGCGAGTAGCTCCTATAATTCACCCCTCCACTTT.

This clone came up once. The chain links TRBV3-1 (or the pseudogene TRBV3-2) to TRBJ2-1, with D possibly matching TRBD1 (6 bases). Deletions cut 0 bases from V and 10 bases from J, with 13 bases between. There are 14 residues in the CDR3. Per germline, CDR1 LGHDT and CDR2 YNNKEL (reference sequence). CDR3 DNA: TGTGCCAGCAGCCAAGACAGGGGAGTACAGGAGCAGTTCTTC. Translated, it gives CASSQDRGVQEQFF.